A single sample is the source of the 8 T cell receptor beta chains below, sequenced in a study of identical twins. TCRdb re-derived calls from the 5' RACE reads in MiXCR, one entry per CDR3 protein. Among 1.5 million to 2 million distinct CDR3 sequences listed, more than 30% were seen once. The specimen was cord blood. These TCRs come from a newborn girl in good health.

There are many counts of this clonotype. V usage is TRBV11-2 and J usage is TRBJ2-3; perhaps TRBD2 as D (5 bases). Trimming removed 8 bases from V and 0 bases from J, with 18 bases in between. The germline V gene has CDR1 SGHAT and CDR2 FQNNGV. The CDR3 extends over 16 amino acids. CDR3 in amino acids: CASSPLPGYSTDTQYF. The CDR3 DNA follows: TGTGCCAGCTCTCCCTTACCGGGGTATAGCACAGATACGCAGTATTTT.

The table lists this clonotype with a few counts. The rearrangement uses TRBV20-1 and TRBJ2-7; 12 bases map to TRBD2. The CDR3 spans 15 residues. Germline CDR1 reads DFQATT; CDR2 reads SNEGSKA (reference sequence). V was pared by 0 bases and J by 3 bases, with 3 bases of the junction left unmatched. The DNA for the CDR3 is TGCAGTGCTAGAGAGACTAGCGGGAGTTACTACGAGCAGTACTTC. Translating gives CSARETSGSYYEQYF.

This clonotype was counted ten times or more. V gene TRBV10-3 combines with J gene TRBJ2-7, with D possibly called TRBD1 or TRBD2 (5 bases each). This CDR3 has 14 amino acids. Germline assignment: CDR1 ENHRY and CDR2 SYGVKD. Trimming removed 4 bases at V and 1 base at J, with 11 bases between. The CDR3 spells CAISAGTVSYEQYF. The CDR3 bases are TGTGCCATCAGTGCCGGGACCGTTTCCTACGAGCAGTACTTC.

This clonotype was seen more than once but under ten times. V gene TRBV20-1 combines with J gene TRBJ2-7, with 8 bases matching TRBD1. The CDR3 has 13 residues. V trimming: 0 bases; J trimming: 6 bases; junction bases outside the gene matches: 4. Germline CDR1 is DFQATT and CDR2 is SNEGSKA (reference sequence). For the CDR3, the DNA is TGCAGTGCTAGAGACAGGGGGCTGGGCGAGCAGTACTTC. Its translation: CSARDRGLGEQYF.

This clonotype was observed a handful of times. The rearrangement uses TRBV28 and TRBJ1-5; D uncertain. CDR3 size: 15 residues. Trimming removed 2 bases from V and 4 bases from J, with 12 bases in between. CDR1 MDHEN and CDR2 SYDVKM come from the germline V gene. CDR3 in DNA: TGTGCCAGCAGTTTACCTGCGGGCGGAAATCAGCCCCAGCATTTT. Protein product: CASSLPAGGNQPQHF. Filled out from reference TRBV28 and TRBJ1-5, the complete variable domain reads DVKVTQSSRYLVKRTGEKVFLECVQDMDHENMFWYRQDPGLGLRLIYFSYDVKMKEKGDIPEGYSVSREKKERFSLILESASTNQTSMYLCASSLPAGGNQPQHFGDGTRLSIL.

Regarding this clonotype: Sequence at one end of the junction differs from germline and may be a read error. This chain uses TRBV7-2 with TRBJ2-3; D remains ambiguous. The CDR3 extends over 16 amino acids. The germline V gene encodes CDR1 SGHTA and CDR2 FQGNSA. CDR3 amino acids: CASSLGGIFGTDMQYF. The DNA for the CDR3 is TGTGCCAGCAGCTTAGGCGGCATTTTCGGCACAGATATGCAGTATTTT. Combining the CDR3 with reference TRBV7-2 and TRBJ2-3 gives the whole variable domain GAGVSQSPSNKVTEKGKDVELRCDPISGHTALYWYRQSLGQGLEFLIYFQGNSAPDKSGLPSDRFSAERTGGSVSTLTIQRTQQEDSAVYLCASSLGGIFGTDMQYFGPGTRLTVL.

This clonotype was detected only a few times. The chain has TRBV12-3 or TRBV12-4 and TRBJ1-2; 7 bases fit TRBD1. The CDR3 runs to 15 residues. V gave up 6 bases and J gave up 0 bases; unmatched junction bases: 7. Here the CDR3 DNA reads TGTGCCAGCAGCAACAGGGGCCCAGCTAACTATGGCTACACCTTC. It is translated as CASSNRGPANYGYTF.

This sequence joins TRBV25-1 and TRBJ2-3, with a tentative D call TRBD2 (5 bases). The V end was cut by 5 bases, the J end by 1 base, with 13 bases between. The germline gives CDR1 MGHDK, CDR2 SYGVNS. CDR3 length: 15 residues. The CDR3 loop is CASSFGGPRTDTQYF. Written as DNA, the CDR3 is TGTGCCAGCAGTTTTGGAGGACCACGCACAGATACGCAGTATTTT.